This TCR beta chain was found in a study of blood T cell repertoires in COVID-19. In the study overall: PBMCs, B-cell-depleted T cells, or T cells provided the cDNA or gDNA that made up the material.

Looked up from germline, CDR1 is SGHNT and CDR2 is YENEEA. This CDR3 spans 20 amino acids. With 2 bases clipped from V and 0 bases from J, the junction kept 16 bases outside the gene matches. Original analysis: Amplification from reference gene primers served as the basis for estimated nucleated cell counts. The repertoire was sequenced with immunoSEQ multiplex PCR; TCRdb's copy has only in-frame clones and lacks some. V, J and clone size are those of that table, while D and trimming were read from the DNA. In the table there are fewer than 250,000 clones, about nine tenths of which are singletons. The sample taken for sequencing was peripheral blood. The genes are TRBV11-3 and TRBJ1-5; 7 bases are shared with TRBD1. The sequence was collected from a man aged 25-45 years with COVID-19, enrolled during active disease. This chain's CDR3 is CASSLRDRQTRGNSNQPQHF. DNA of the CDR3: TGTGCCAGCAGCTTAAGGGACAGACAAACAAGGGGGAATAGCAATCAGCCCCAGCATTTT.